The 2 T cell receptor beta chains listed next were all sequenced from one sample in a study of post-analysis software for immune sequencing data. The study's findings and limits: Controls had lower frequencies than patients of 4 or 5 TRBV segments, which included TRBV5-6, TRBV5-1 and TRBV20-1.

These receptors lack a known antigen. Sequencing libraries made from TCR beta cDNA carried unique molecular identifiers. MiXCR was run by TCRdb on the PCR reads, yielding one entry per CDR3 protein. Of about 680,000 distinct CDR3 sequences listed, 55% to 60% are singletons. Input material: blood. The source is a girl aged 2 to 9 with multiple sclerosis.

This clonotype was counted between two and nine times. The gene calls are TRBV7-9 and TRBJ1-2; tentative D call: TRBD1 (5 bases). The V and J ends lost 0 bases and 4 bases respectively, with 9 bases between them. CDR1 and CDR2 from the germline V gene are SEHNR and FQNEAQ (reference sequence). CDR3 length: 14 amino acids. Here the CDR3 reads CASSLAGVGYGYTF. The CDR3, as DNA: TGTGCCAGCAGCTTAGCAGGGGTAGGCTATGGCTACACCTTC.

The chain is built from TRBV29-1 and TRBJ1-1; D gene ambiguous. The CDR3 has 11 residues. CDR1 and CDR2 from the germline V gene are SQVTM and ANQGSEA. V was shortened by 7 bases and J by 1 base, with 7 bases between the two germline ends. CDR3 nucleotide sequence: TGCAGCGCACGGTGGAACACTGAAGCTTTCTTT. This codes for CSARWNTEAFF.